A single sample gave rise to the 7 T cell receptor beta chains below, sequenced in a study of cytomegalovirus exposure and HLA in healthy donors. PCR employed 60 Vbeta and 13 Jbeta primers. TCRdb's table, derived via immunoSEQ multiplex PCR, lists solely in-frame clones and lacks some. The sample has over 200,000 clones, 75% seen once. Material for sequencing was PBMCs. Receptors originate from a woman younger than 45 in good health and CMV-seronegative.

Turning to this clone: At one end, the junction sequence differs from germline, possibly due to a read error. This sequence joins TRBV7-3 and TRBJ2-2, with 12 positions matching TRBD2. The CDR3 loop spans 16 amino acids. Germline values: CDR1 SGHTA, CDR2 FQGTGA. The CDR3 sequence is CASSVTSGRSTGELFF. The CDR3 DNA reads TGTGCCAGCAGCGTAACTAGCGGGAGGAGCACCGGGGAGCTGTTTTTT. The full variable domain, its missing parts supplied by reference TRBV7-3 and TRBJ2-2, is GAGVSQTPSNKVTEKGKYVELRCDPISGHTALYWYRQSLGQGPEFLIYFQGTGAADDSGLPNDRFFAVRPEGSVSTLKIQRTERGDSAVYLCASSVTSGRSTGELFFGEGSRLTVL.

The chain joins TRBV11-3 to TRBJ2-5, with TRBD2 identical over 14 bases. J lost 3 bases, V lost 4 bases, and 7 bases had no gene match. There are 17 residues in the CDR3. Germline loops: CDR1 SGHNT, CDR2 YENEEA. CDR3 DNA sequence: TGTGCCAGCAGCTCGGGGACTAGCGGGAGAGGAAAAGAGACCCAGTACTTC. This gives the protein CASSSGTSGRGKETQYF.

The V call is TRBV6-1, the J call TRBJ2-3; tentative D call: TRBD1 (6 bases). The ends were cut back, 3 bases at V and 4 bases at J, with 20 bases in the middle. The CDR3 is 17 residues long. The V gene's germline CDR1 is MNHNS and CDR2 SASEGT. CDR3 nucleotides: TGTGCCAGCAGTGACCTGACAGGTGTAAATTATGCAGATACGCAGTATTTT. Its translation is CASSDLTGVNYADTQYF.

V gene TRBV11-3 combines with J gene TRBJ1-1, with D possibly being TRBD1 (5 bases). Per the germline V gene, CDR1 is SGHNT and CDR2 is YENEEA. CDR3 length: 18 amino acids. V gave up 5 bases and J gave up 1 base, with 23 bases separating them. The CDR3 region has the DNA TGTGCCAGCAGCCCCCTAGAATCTTGGCGGGGACCGAACACTGAAGCTTTCTTT. Translating it yields CASSPLESWRGPNTEAFF.

This clone occurred a few times. This chain connects TRBV13 to TRBJ1-2; 7 bases agree with TRBD1. The trim removed 0 bases at V and 7 bases at J, leaving 17 bases unmatched. Germline lookup yields CDR1 PRHDT and CDR2 FYEKMQ (reference sequence). The CDR3 has 18 amino acids. The DNA for the CDR3 is TGTGCCAGCAGCTTAGGCCACAGGGGTATAAACAGGGAGCGTGGCTACACCTTC. Encoded protein: CASSLGHRGINRERGYTF.

The chain carries TRBV5-6 and TRBJ2-5; 9 bases are shared with TRBD1. The trim removed 4 bases at V and 0 bases at J, leaving 7 bases unmatched. The CDR3 length is 16 residues. Germline V CDR1 and CDR2: SGHDT, YYEEEE. In DNA form, the CDR3 reads TGTGCCAGCAGCCCGGGGACAGGGCTGTACCAAGAGACCCAGTACTTC. Protein product: CASSPGTGLYQETQYF.

With regard to this clone: Mismatch with germline at one junction end may stem from a read error. The chain recombines TRBV7-9 with TRBJ2-1; tentatively, D is TRBD2 (6 bases). CDR3 length: 15 residues. CDR1 and CDR2 (germline): SEHNR, FQNEAQ (reference sequence). The CDR3 is CSSSPPAGGNSEQFF. The CDR3 DNA reads TGTTCCAGCAGCCCTCCTGCCGGAGGGAACAGTGAGCAGTTCTTC.